This T cell receptor beta chain was sequenced during a study of cytomegalovirus exposure and HLA in healthy donors. Study at large: A previous analysis identified fewer than 130 million unique TCR beta sequences derived from around 180 million T cells. Points from the study as a whole: It has been reported that TCR beta sequences accurately predicted the HLA-A and HLA-B alleles of most subjects. In a later analysis, TCR beta V- and J-gene trimming was associated with a missense DCLRE1C variant.

The CDR3 contains 14 residues. Trimming took 2 bases from V and 8 from J, leaving 12 bases between them. CDR1 MNHEY and CDR2 SVGAGI come from the germline V gene. The PCR contained 60 Vbeta and 13 Jbeta primers. The repertoire was sequenced with immunoSEQ multiplex PCR; TCRdb's copy has only in-frame clones and lacks some. Of 100,000 to 150,000 clones in the sample, roughly three quarters were seen once. About this clone: The target antigen is unknown.

Sequenced sample: PBMCs. The source of this sequence is a woman in her 30s in good health and CMV-seronegative. The chain links TRBV6-5 to TRBJ2-2; maybe TRBD1 (5 bases). The CDR3 sequence: CASSYAGIRGELFF. CDR3 sequence (DNA): TGTGCCAGCAGTTACGCAGGGATAAGGGGGGAGCTGTTTTTT.